One and the same sample provided the 14 T cell receptor beta chains below, sequenced in a study of T cell repertoires in cytomegalovirus infection. What these receptors recognize is not known. Each CDR3 protein gets one entry after TCRdb re-called the reads with MiXCR. In the table there are more than 65,000 distinct CDR3 sequences, 40% to 50% of which are singletons. The source material was CD8+ T cells from cultured PBMCs, sampled from culture after CMV antigen stimulation. These receptors all come from a human donor in good health (CMV status not recorded). Some clones in this sample may be carry-over from other donors' samples.

On this clonotype itself: A much larger clone sits a single nucleotide away, making a read error possible. CDR3 nucleotides: TGTGCCAGCAGCCGGACTAGCGGGCCTTCCTACGATCAGTACTTC. This sequence encodes CASSRTSGPSYDQYF. The rearrangement uses TRBV7-6 and TRBJ2-7, with TRBD2 identical over 11 bases. CDR1 SGHVS and CDR2 FNYEAQ come from the germline V gene. The CDR3 has 15 amino acids.

This clonotype was counted between two and nine times. This chain joins TRBV28 and TRBJ1-5; D ambiguous. The CDR3 has 15 amino acids. V was trimmed by 7 bases and J by 2 bases, leaving 15 bases between them. From germline, CDR1 is MDHEN and CDR2 SYDVKM. In DNA form, the CDR3 reads TGTGCCAGCACTACAGAGGGCCGGGGCAATCAGCCCCAGCATTTT. Its protein product is CASTTEGRGNQPQHF.

The V call is TRBV7-8, the J call TRBJ2-1, with 11 bases matching TRBD2. Per the germline V gene, CDR1 is SGHVS and CDR2 is FQNEAQ. The V gene end was trimmed by 5 bases and the J gene end by 0 bases; junction bases not matched to a gene: 3. The CDR3 has 16 amino acids. CDR3 coding DNA: TGTGCCAGCAGCGCTCTAGCGGGGGGCTCCTACAATGAGCAGTTCTTC. This sequence encodes CASSALAGGSYNEQFF.

The chain uses TRBV20-1 and TRBJ2-5, with 10 bases fitting TRBD2. Germline lookup yields CDR1 DFQATT and CDR2 SNEGSKA (reference sequence). Losses at the gene ends were 4 bases for V and 2 bases for J; bases not matched to a gene: 10. CDR3 size: 16 residues. The CDR3 coding sequence is TGCAGTGCTATTACCGGGACTAGCGCTACTCAAGAGACCCAGTACTTC. Amino acid sequence: CSAITGTSATQETQYF.

This clonotype was observed a few times. This chain uses TRBV11-1 with TRBJ2-7; D is unresolved. Trimming took 2 bases from V and 3 from J, leaving 14 bases between them. This CDR3 is 15 amino acids long. Germline V lookup: CDR1 SGHAT, CDR2 FQDESV (reference sequence). The CDR3 spells CASSLSRWWLYEQYF. The CDR3 DNA reads as TGTGCCAGCAGCTTATCGCGCTGGTGGCTCTACGAGCAGTACTTC.

V usage is TRBV2 and J usage is TRBJ2-6; D is possibly TRBD1 (6 bases). Germline-derived CDR1 and CDR2 are SNHLY and FYNNEI. This CDR3 is built from 16 residues. V lost 7 bases, J lost 2 bases, and 15 bases lay in between. The DNA of the CDR3 is TGTGCCAGCACCCCGACAGGAAGGGCTGGGGCCAACGTCCTGACTTTC. It specifies CASTPTGRAGANVLTF.

The rearrangement joins TRBV6-1 to TRBJ1-1; no clear D. CDR3 length: 12 residues. Deletions cut 3 bases from V and 2 bases from J, with 4 bases between. Germline CDR1 MNHNS, CDR2 SASEGT. CDR3 bases: TGTGCCAGCAGTGACGTAAACACTGAAGCTTTCTTT. Translated, it gives CASSDVNTEAFF.

About this clonotype: An end of the junction differs from the germline gene, which may be a read error. The V gene is TRBV6-5, the J gene TRBJ1-1; no firm D call. CDR3 length: 12 residues. The germline gives CDR1 MNHEY, CDR2 SVGAGI. CDR3 in DNA: TGTGCCAGCAGTTACCCCAACAGTGAAGCTTTCTTT. Its protein product is CASSYPNSEAFF.

The chain joins TRBV7-9 to TRBJ2-7; 7 positions agree with TRBD1. Germline V gives CDR1 SEHNR, CDR2 FQNEAQ (reference sequence). There are 15 residues in the CDR3. V lost 4 bases and J lost 0; bases outside the gene matches: 6. CDR3 loop: CASSSGQSRSYEQYF. DNA of the CDR3: TGTGCCAGCAGCTCGGGACAGAGTCGCTCCTACGAGCAGTACTTC.

V is TRBV7-8 and J is TRBJ2-5; 14 bases align to TRBD2. This CDR3 region has 14 residues. Germline CDR1 reads SGHVS; CDR2 reads FQNEAQ. V gave up 11 bases and J gave up 4 bases; unmatched junction bases: 6. Here the CDR3 reads CAGAGLAGVETQYF. The CDR3 region has the DNA TGTGCCGGGGCGGGACTAGCGGGGGTAGAGACCCAGTACTTC.

This clonotype was detected ten times or more. The chain carries TRBV12-3 or TRBV12-4 and TRBJ1-5; 7 nucleotides line up with TRBD1. The CDR3 is 14 amino acids. V lost 5 bases to trimming and J lost 6 bases; unmatched junction nucleotides: 7. The CDR3 here is CASSLQGIAQPQHF. Written as DNA, the CDR3 is TGTGCCAGCAGTCTACAGGGGATTGCTCAGCCCCAGCATTTT.

This chain's CDR3 is CATSRENRENTEAFF. The CDR3 DNA reads as TGTGCCACCAGCAGAGAAAACAGAGAGAACACTGAAGCTTTCTTT. The genes are TRBV15 and TRBJ1-1; D uncertain. Germline V CDR1 and CDR2: LNHNV, YYDKDF (reference sequence). The CDR3 runs 15 residues. Between the trimmed V and J ends, which lost 0 bases and 1 base, there was a span of 9 bases.

The V and J genes are TRBV6-5 and TRBJ2-5; D is perhaps TRBD1 or TRBD2 (6 bases each). V dropped 4 bases and J dropped 3 bases, with 15 bases sitting between them. Germline V gene data show CDR1 as MNHEY and CDR2 as SVGAGI. This CDR3 is built from 15 residues. CDR3 sequence reads: CASSSPTGGEETQYF. DNA for the CDR3: TGTGCCAGCAGTTCGCCGACCGGGGGCGAAGAGACCCAGTACTTC.

This clonotype has only a few counts. The chain combines TRBV7-9 with TRBJ1-1; 9 bases are a match to TRBD1. The CDR3 is 14 amino acids. V was clipped by 5 bases and J by 11 bases; unmatched bases: 12. Germline CDR1 reads SEHNR; CDR2 reads FQNEAQ (reference sequence). CDR3 coding DNA: TGTGCCAGCAGCCAACCGGGACAGGGAGAAGAGGCTTTCTTT. This gives the protein CASSQPGQGEEAFF.